The clone carrying this TCR beta chain showed up just once. Sequencing was performed with immunoSEQ multiplex PCR; in TCRdb, only in-frame clones are kept and a portion is missing. The sample holds some 350,000 clones; around 87% are singletons and the top ten take approximately 5.3%. The data derive from a study of blood T cell repertoires in COVID-19. The CDR3 is 15 residues long. Between the trimmed V and J ends, which lost 3 bases and 7 bases, there was a span of 16 bases. Germline V lookup: CDR1 LNHDA, CDR2 SQIVND (reference sequence). The specimen was PBMCs or T cells enriched from blood (not recorded which). The TCR comes from a woman aged 25 to 39 who had recovered from COVID-19. The rearrangement joins TRBV19 to TRBJ1-5; maybe TRBD1 (5 bases). The CDR3 region is CASSMSPTGEQPQHF. As DNA, the CDR3 is TGTGCCAGTAGTATGTCTCCCACGGGGGAGCAGCCCCAGCATTTT.